These 10 T cell receptor beta chains originate from one sample sequenced in a study of T cell repertoires in cytomegalovirus infection. These receptors lack a known antigen. TCRdb re-called the reads through MiXCR, storing one row per CDR3 protein. The table lists hundreds of thousands of distinct CDR3 sequences, approximately 46% of them singletons. The sequenced sample was cultured PBMCs, obtained from culture after CMV antigen stimulation. The receptors here all came from a human donor in good health (CMV status not recorded). Some clones in this sample may be carry-over from other donors' samples.

This chain uses TRBV7-8 with TRBJ1-1; no firm D call. Germline V gene lookup returns CDR1 SGHVS and CDR2 FQNEAQ. Deletions cut 6 bases from V and 10 bases from J, with 12 bases between. The CDR3 is made up of 11 amino acids. The CDR3 protein is CASSSIRGAFF. The CDR3 DNA sequence: TGTGCCAGCAGTTCCATACGCGGAGCTTTCTTT.

This clonotype has only a few counts. This chain connects TRBV7-2 to TRBJ2-3; the D is unclear. Germline loops: CDR1 SGHTA, CDR2 FQGNSA. The CDR3 contains 12 residues. V lost 3 bases, J lost 7 bases, and 8 bases lay in between. The CDR3 region has the DNA TGTGCCAGCAGCTTTTTCAAGAATACGCAGTATTTT. This sequence encodes CASSFFKNTQYF.

The chain has TRBV27 and TRBJ2-5; no clear D gene. The V gene lost 3 bases and the J gene lost 1 base, with 9 bases spanning the gap. Per the germline V gene, CDR1 is MNHEY and CDR2 is SMNVEV (reference sequence). This CDR3 contains 14 residues. CDR3 in DNA: TGTGCCAGCAGTTTTTCACGGCTCCAAGAGACCCAGTACTTC. Amino acids: CASSFSRLQETQYF.

The chain is built from TRBV12-3 or TRBV12-4 and TRBJ2-5; D uncertain. Trimming pared 2 bases from V and 5 bases from J, leaving 12 bases between. This CDR3 is built from 14 residues. The CDR3: CASSLSSRSETQYF. The CDR3 nucleotides are TGTGCCAGCAGTTTAAGTTCGAGATCGGAGACCCAGTACTTC.

The chain combines TRBV19 with TRBJ1-5; D might be TRBD1 (6 bases). Germline-derived CDR1 and CDR2 are LNHDA and SQIVND (reference sequence). With 6 bases removed from V and 2 bases from J, the gap between germline ends came to 20 bases. CDR3 length: 17 residues. The CDR3 spells CASRSRRTDRGNQPQHF. The DNA of the CDR3 is TGTGCCAGTAGATCCCGACGGACAGATCGAGGCAATCAGCCCCAGCATTTT.

This chain joins TRBV27 and TRBJ1-5, with TRBD1 identical over 7 bases. Germline trimming cut 4 bases from V and 4 bases from J; bases unmatched to any gene: 10. Germline V lookup: CDR1 MNHEY, CDR2 SMNVEV (reference sequence). The CDR3 sequence is 16 residues long. The CDR3 nucleotides read TGTGCCAGCAGTTCGAGACGACAGGGAACAAATCAGCCCCAGCATTTT. Translation gives CASSSRRQGTNQPQHF.

This clonotype showed up just a few times. J is TRBJ1-6 and V is TRBV6-1; D uncertain. The CDR3 sequence is 15 residues long. In germline, CDR1 is MNHNS, CDR2 SASEGT. V was trimmed by 2 bases and J by 5 bases, leaving 10 bases between them. The CDR3 loop reads CASSELGDNNSPLHF. The CDR3 nucleotides read TGTGCCAGCAGTGAACTGGGAGACAATAATTCACCCCTCCACTTT.

The gene calls are TRBV19 and TRBJ2-2; 9 bases fit TRBD2. Germline V gene lookup returns CDR1 LNHDA and CDR2 SQIVND (reference sequence). With V trimmed by 3 bases and J by 6 bases, 8 bases remained unmatched. The CDR3 totals 16 residues. The chain's CDR3 is CASSIKGSGSPGELFF. The DNA for the CDR3 is TGTGCCAGTAGTATCAAGGGTAGCGGGAGCCCCGGGGAGCTGTTTTTT.

The chain couples TRBV6-1 to TRBJ2-5; D call uncertain. Germline CDR1 reads MNHNS; CDR2 reads SASEGT. Trimming took 5 bases from V and 2 from J, leaving 9 bases between them. The CDR3 spans 13 residues. CDR3 coding DNA: TGTGCCAGCAGTCGGGCGATACAAGAGACCCAGTACTTC. This sequence encodes CASSRAIQETQYF.

The CDR3 nucleotides are TGTGCCAGCAGCCGGACTAGCGGGGGGGTCTCATATTTT. This encodes CASSRTSGGVSYF. The rearrangement links TRBV7-2 to TRBJ2-3; 15 nucleotides agree with TRBD2. J was trimmed by 15 bases and V by 5 bases; bases with no gene match: 6. The CDR3 has 13 residues. Germline values: CDR1 SGHTA, CDR2 FQGNSA.